The T cell receptor (beta chain) under discussion was sequenced for a study of T cells in Graves' hyperthyroidism and ophthalmopathy. There were TCR beta CDR3 regions amplified from RNA transcripts. The HTBI set primed first-round TCR CDR3 RT-PCR. TCRdb processed the multiplex PCR reads anew with MiXCR; each CDR3 protein has one entry. The sample lists hundreds of thousands of distinct CDR3 sequences; approximately 23% were seen once. This TCR came from a man aged 30 to 39 with Graves' ophthalmopathy. Sequenced material: blood.

This CDR3 reads CAWSLRGWGSGANVLTF. The CDR3 DNA reads TGTGCCTGGAGTCTCCGGGGGTGGGGCTCTGGGGCCAACGTCCTGACTTTC. This chain links TRBV30 with TRBJ2-6; the D gene is possibly TRBD2 (6 bases). V lost 2 bases to trimming and J lost 0 bases, with 14 bases between them. CDR1 is GTSNPN and CDR2 is SVGIG in the germline V gene (reference sequence). The CDR3 runs 17 residues.